The 9 T cell receptor beta chains reported below all come from one sample, sequenced in a study of Ad26.COV2.S vaccination and SARS-CoV-2 variants. Treatment described: 15 to 20 received Ad26.COV2.S at low or high dose, single or two shots; roughly 5 received placebo; per-sample allocation not given. Vaccine and placebo recipients were sampled on day 63 after the first injection. Sequenced by immunoSEQ multiplex PCR; TCRdb stores in-frame clones only, minus some. The sample includes fewer than 600,000 clones, 70% to 90% of them seen just once. The starting material was peripheral blood, obtained in a trial of Ad26.COV2.S vaccine versus placebo. These receptors were taken from a person aged 18-65 years who received the Ad26.COV2.S COVID-19 vaccine or a placebo.

The chain recombines TRBV6-5 with TRBJ2-7; a possible D gene is TRBD2 (6 bases). CDR1 MNHEY and CDR2 SVGAGI come from the germline V gene. The length of the CDR3 is 16 residues. Trimming removed 0 bases from V and 6 bases from J, with 18 bases in between. As DNA, the CDR3 is TGTGCCAGCAGTTACTCGGCAGGAGGGGCTCCTCTCGAGCAGTACTTC. It codes for CASSYSAGGAPLEQYF.

V and J are TRBV18 and TRBJ1-5, with D unresolved. The CDR3 extends over 14 amino acids. Germline V gene sequence: CDR1 KGHSH, CDR2 LQKENI. The V end was cut by 6 bases, the J end by 0 bases, with 9 bases between. CDR3 bases: TGTGCCAGCTCCCCGACCCCTAGCAATCAGCCCCAGCATTTT. Amino acid sequence: CASSPTPSNQPQHF.

Comments on this clone: The junction does not match germline at one end; this may be a read error. The chain joins TRBV7-7 to TRBJ1-5; the D is unclear. This CDR3 spans 16 amino acids. Germline assignment: CDR1 SSHAT and CDR2 FNYEAQ (reference sequence). Written as DNA, the CDR3 is TGTGCTAGCAGCTTTAAAGGGAATTGGAGCAATCAGCCCCAGCATTTT. It yields the protein CASSFKGNWSNQPQHF. Looking up the rest from reference TRBV7-7 and TRBJ1-5 gives the full variable domain: GAGVSQSPRYKVTKRGQDVTLRCDPISSHATLYWYQQALGQGPEFLTYFNYEAQPDKSGLPSDRFSAERPEGSISTLTIQRTEQRDSAMYRCASSFKGNWSNQPQHFGDGTRLSIL.

The chain couples TRBV6-6 to TRBJ1-2; D is perhaps TRBD1 (5 bases). The CDR3 totals 16 residues. Germline lookup yields CDR1 MNHNY and CDR2 SVGAGI (reference sequence). Trimming pared 2 bases from V and 3 bases from J, leaving 16 bases between. CDR3 in DNA: TGTGCCAGCAGTTACGAGAATAGGGGCACGGACTATGGCTACACCTTC. Translation gives CASSYENRGTDYGYTF.

The J gene is TRBJ2-1, the V gene TRBV6-5; tentative D call: TRBD2 (6 bases). The length of the CDR3 is 16 residues. Germline values: CDR1 MNHEY, CDR2 SVGAGI. The V and J ends lost 0 bases and 2 bases respectively, with 11 bases between them. The CDR3 protein is CASSYSPGRPYNEQFF. The CDR3, as DNA: TGTGCCAGCAGTTACTCGCCAGGGAGGCCCTACAATGAGCAGTTCTTC.

The count of this clone is one. This chain joins TRBV24-1 and TRBJ2-1, with TRBD2 matching 14 bases. With V trimmed by 9 bases and J by 2 bases, 11 bases remained unmatched. Germline values: CDR1 KGHDR, CDR2 SFDVKD. This CDR3 is built from 18 residues. The CDR3 sequence is CATGRGTSGSPPYNEQFF. CDR3 sequence (DNA): TGTGCCACCGGGAGGGGGACTAGCGGGAGTCCCCCCTACAATGAGCAGTTCTTC.

The sample holds a few counts of this clone. The chain links TRBV7-8 to TRBJ1-5; unclear D gene. CDR3 length equals 15 residues. Germline values: CDR1 SGHVS, CDR2 FQNEAQ. Between the trimmed V and J ends, which lost 5 bases and 0 bases, there was a span of 11 bases. CDR3 sequence reads: CASSPETHSNQPQHF. The CDR3 DNA reads TGTGCCAGCAGCCCGGAGACACATAGCAATCAGCCCCAGCATTTT.

The J gene is TRBJ2-1, the V gene TRBV7-3; D remains unclear. This CDR3 spans 14 amino acids. Germline-derived CDR1 and CDR2 are SGHTA and FQGTGA. The V end was cut by 4 bases, the J end by 6 bases, with 13 bases between. The CDR3, as DNA: TGTGCCAGCAGCTCCCTCTCGACACCCAATGAGCAGTTCTTC. Protein: CASSSLSTPNEQFF. Combining the CDR3 with reference TRBV7-3 and TRBJ2-1 gives the whole variable domain GAGVSQTPSNKVTEKGKYVELRCDPISGHTALYWYRQSLGQGPEFLIYFQGTGAADDSGLPNDRFFAVRPEGSVSTLKIQRTERGDSAVYLCASSSLSTPNEQFFGPGTRLTVL.

V gene TRBV5-1 combines with J gene TRBJ2-5, with 7 nucleotides matching TRBD1. The CDR3 covers 16 residues. CDR1 and CDR2 (germline): SGHRS, YFSETQ. V was pared by 0 bases and J by 1 base, with 6 bases of the junction left unmatched. The CDR3 coding sequence is TGCGCCAGCAGCTTGGTAAGGACAGGCTTCCAAGAGACCCAGTACTTC. It yields the protein CASSLVRTGFQETQYF.